This T cell receptor beta chain was captured in a study of PD-1 blockade in classical Hodgkin lymphoma. Study-wide points: Underlying causes for the observed repertoire differences were not defined, possibly disease activity or prior therapy.

Note on this clone: What it recognizes is unknown.

The time point: newly diagnosed, previously untreated cHL patient sample. Germline V lookup: CDR1 LNHDA, CDR2 SQIVND (reference sequence). The CDR3 loop spans 15 amino acids. Trimming stripped 2 bases from V and 2 bases from J, with 10 bases between. Some clones are missing from TCRdb's copy, which holds only in-frame ones; the method was immunoSEQ multiplex PCR. The data show roughly 17,000 clones, about 85% seen once. The genes are TRBV19 and TRBJ1-3; TRBD1 is a possible D gene (6 bases). The clonotype was recovered from a human donor with classical Hodgkin lymphoma. Sequenced input: peripheral blood mononuclear cells (PBMCs). CDR3: CASSILSGAGNTIYF. The CDR3 DNA follows: TGTGCCAGTAGTATACTGTCAGGGGCTGGAAACACCATATATTTT.